This T cell receptor beta chain is from a study of T-cell reconstitution after alpha-beta-depleted transplantation in children. Preparing the TCRbeta library involved the use of unique molecular identifiers. TCRdb re-called the PCR reads with MiXCR, one entry per CDR3 protein. This sample has about 690,000 distinct CDR3 sequences; approximately 16% occur once, and the top ten carry 0.8% to 1.1%. This clonotype was observed a few times. Trimming removed 1 base from V and 0 bases from J, with 15 bases in between. Germline loops: CDR1 SGHTA, CDR2 FQGNSA. The CDR3 loop spans 17 amino acids. The V and J genes are TRBV7-2 and TRBJ1-1, with D possibly matching TRBD1 (5 bases). The sample consisted of PBMCs from the stem cell graft donor, taken from the stem cell graft. The sequence was collected from a human donor who donated a stem cell graft to a child with acute myeloid leukemia. The DNA of the CDR3 is TGTGCCAGCAGCTTAGGCCCGGGGGTAATAATGAACACTGAAGCTTTCTTT. Translation gives CASSLGPGVIMNTEAFF.